The 20 T cell receptor beta chains below were found in one sample sequenced in a study of CD8 T cells in ankylosing spondylitis. Findings and caveats of the study: There was a TCR beta motif, made of several highly homologous variants, that appeared characteristic of ankylosing spondylitis blood.

Their antigen targets remain unknown. MiXCR, applied by TCRdb to the 5' RACE reads, yields one record per CDR3 protein. The profile shows 450,000 to 550,000 distinct CDR3 sequences, roughly 5.2% of them singletons. Material: blood, either unsorted or a sorted T cell fraction (not recorded which). Receptors originate from a male donor with ankylosing spondylitis.

This clonotype was seen ten or more times. CDR3 nucleotide sequence: TGTGCCACCAGCAGAGATCGGTATCAGCCCCAGCATTTT. The encoded protein is CATSRDRYQPQHF. J is TRBJ1-5 and V is TRBV15; the D is unclear. The CDR3 contains 13 residues. In germline, CDR1 is LNHNV, CDR2 YYDKDF (reference sequence). V shed 0 bases and J shed 5 bases, with 5 bases lying between them.

This clonotype was detected many times. The rearrangement uses TRBV7-2 and TRBJ1-5; 8 bases line up with TRBD1. The CDR3 contains 16 residues. Per the germline V gene, CDR1 is SGHTA and CDR2 is FQGNSA. V was clipped by 3 bases and J by 7 bases; unmatched bases: 11. The CDR3 DNA follows: TGTGCCAGCAGCTTTTTTGCCAGGGGGCATGGGCAGCCCCAGCATTTT. Amino acids: CASSFFARGHGQPQHF. Combining the CDR3 with reference TRBV7-2 and TRBJ1-5 gives the whole variable domain GAGVSQSPSNKVTEKGKDVELRCDPISGHTALYWYRQSLGQGLEFLIYFQGNSAPDKSGLPSDRFSAERTGGSVSTLTIQRTQQEDSAVYLCASSFFARGHGQPQHFGDGTRLSIL.

Concerning this clonotype itself: A read error may explain this, as a much larger clone is one base away. J is TRBJ2-5 and V is TRBV24-1; no firm D call. The CDR3 has 13 residues. Trimming removed 7 bases at V and 7 bases at J, with 15 bases between. The V gene's germline CDR1 is KGHDR and CDR2 SFDVKD. CDR3 nucleotide sequence: TGTGCCACCAGGCCAGCCGGAGAAGTGACCCAGTACTTC. Its protein is CATRPAGEVTQYF.

This clonotype was detected ten times or more. The chain uses TRBV7-8 and TRBJ2-3; a possible D gene is TRBD2 (6 bases). Germline V gene lookup returns CDR1 SGHVS and CDR2 FQNEAQ. The CDR3 is made up of 15 amino acids. Trimming took off 5 bases at V and 4 bases at J, with 16 bases between the two ends. The CDR3 region is CASSHVGTFADTQYF. The CDR3 coding sequence is TGTGCCAGCAGCCATGTGGGGACTTTCGCAGATACGCAGTATTTT.

This clonotype has ten or more counts. V gene TRBV11-2 combines with J gene TRBJ1-6, with 8 bases lining up with TRBD1. CDR3 length: 14 residues. In germline, CDR1 is SGHAT, CDR2 FQNNGV. J lost 9 bases, V lost 5 bases, and 6 bases had no gene match. The CDR3 DNA reads TGTGCCAGCAGCCTTGGACAGGGTGCTTCACCCCTCCACTTT. Its protein is CASSLGQGASPLHF.

This clonotype has ten or more counts. This chain joins TRBV20-1 and TRBJ2-6; 8 bases are shared with TRBD1. Germline V gene data show CDR1 as DFQATT and CDR2 as SNEGSKA (reference sequence). This CDR3 has 18 amino acids. The V segment lost 3 bases and the J segment 1 base; nucleotides outside the gene matches: 11. CDR3 DNA sequence: TGCAGTGCTAGTCCCCTCCGAGACAGGGGTTCTGGGGCCAACGTCCTGACTTTC. The encoded protein is CSASPLRDRGSGANVLTF.

This clonotype has a count of ten or more. The rearrangement joins TRBV4-1 to TRBJ2-7; 7 nucleotides match TRBD2. Looked up from germline, CDR1 is MGHRA and CDR2 is YSYEKL. V was pared by 1 base and J by 0 bases, with 6 bases of the junction left unmatched. The CDR3 has 16 amino acids. CDR3 protein: CASSQVPAGNSYEQYF. CDR3 nucleotide sequence: TGCGCCAGCAGCCAAGTCCCAGCGGGAAACTCCTACGAGCAGTACTTC.

The chain recombines TRBV5-1 with TRBJ2-5; 7 bases are shared with TRBD2. J gave up 4 bases and V 0 bases, and 9 bases lay outside the gene matches. Germline assignment: CDR1 SGHRS and CDR2 YFSETQ. The CDR3 totals 16 residues. CDR3: CASSLVSAGVGETQYF. CDR3 coding DNA: TGCGCCAGCAGCTTGGTTTCCGCGGGAGTAGGAGAGACCCAGTACTTC.

This clonotype was recorded only once. A read error is possible here, since a much larger clone lies one base away. This sequence joins TRBV6-5 and TRBJ2-2; TRBD2 matches 7 bases. In germline, CDR1 is MNHEY, CDR2 SVGAGI. V lost 5 bases to trimming and J lost 5 bases; unmatched junction nucleotides: 8. The CDR3 is 15 amino acids. CDR3 protein: CASSTSEGYTGELFF. The CDR3 DNA reads TGTGCCAGCAGTACTAGCGAGGGGTATACCGGGGAGCTGTTTTTT.

This clonotype was recorded at least ten times. The chain joins TRBV4-3 to TRBJ2-2; 7 nucleotides line up with TRBD1. Trimming at V came to 5 bases and at J to 6 bases, leaving 6 bases not matched to a gene. The CDR3 loop spans 14 amino acids. Per germline, CDR1 LGHNA and CDR2 YSLEER. CDR3 protein: CASSVDRNAGELFF. CDR3 sequence (DNA): TGCGCCAGCAGCGTGGACAGGAATGCCGGGGAGCTGTTTTTT.

Many counts were recorded for this clonotype. The chain employs TRBV5-1 and TRBJ1-6; D call uncertain. CDR3 length: 12 residues. Germline V gives CDR1 SGHRS, CDR2 YFSETQ. Trimming took 2 bases from V and 5 from J, leaving 2 bases between them. The CDR3 sequence: CASSFDNSPLHF. The DNA of the CDR3 is TGCGCCAGCAGCTTCGATAATTCACCCCTCCACTTT.

This clonotype has ten or more counts. The V and J genes are TRBV7-2 and TRBJ2-1; D gene unclear. Trimming removed 5 bases from V and 6 bases from J, with 8 bases in between. In germline, CDR1 is SGHTA, CDR2 FQGNSA. CDR3 size: 12 residues. CDR3 in amino acids: CASSDSGNEQFF. CDR3 nucleotide sequence: TGTGCCAGCAGCGATAGTGGCAATGAGCAGTTCTTC.

The table lists this clonotype with many counts. This rearrangement joins TRBV5-1 to TRBJ2-1, with D maybe TRBD2 (6 bases). Germline V gene sequence: CDR1 SGHRS, CDR2 YFSETQ. The CDR3 consists of 12 residues. V was cut by 7 bases and J by 4 bases, with 9 bases left in between. CDR3 in amino acids: CASWTIYNEQFF. The CDR3 DNA reads TGCGCCAGCTGGACTATTTACAATGAGCAGTTCTTC.

The chain is built from TRBV7-2 and TRBJ1-1; no firm D call. Germline values: CDR1 SGHTA, CDR2 FQGNSA. CDR3 length: 16 residues. Trimming stripped 1 base from V and 0 bases from J, with 12 bases between. The CDR3 sequence: CASSLVYWGMNTEAFF. CDR3 in DNA: TGTGCCAGCAGCTTAGTATATTGGGGAATGAACACTGAAGCTTTCTTT. Drawing the rest from reference TRBV7-2 and TRBJ1-1, the complete variable domain is GAGVSQSPSNKVTEKGKDVELRCDPISGHTALYWYRQSLGQGLEFLIYFQGNSAPDKSGLPSDRFSAERTGGSVSTLTIQRTQQEDSAVYLCASSLVYWGMNTEAFFGQGTRLTVV.

This clonotype was counted many times. The gene calls are TRBV9 and TRBJ2-1; perhaps TRBD2 as D (5 bases). The CDR3 covers 14 residues. CDR1 SGDLS and CDR2 YYNGEE come from the germline V gene. The V end was cut by 0 bases, the J end by 8 bases, with 12 bases between. The CDR3 DNA reads as TGTGCCAGCAGCGTAGAGGGATTACTAGATGAGCAGTTCTTC. Its translation: CASSVEGLLDEQFF.

In its sample, this clonotype was seen many times. This chain connects TRBV7-9 to TRBJ1-1; D call uncertain. Trimming stripped 2 bases from V and 6 bases from J, with 10 bases between. Germline V CDR1 and CDR2: SEHNR, FQNEAQ (reference sequence). The CDR3 contains 13 residues. The CDR3 DNA reads TGTGCCAGCAGCTTACAAGGTTACGCTGAAGCTTTCTTT. Amino acid sequence: CASSLQGYAEAFF.

This clonotype was seen ten or more times. The V call is TRBV6-2 or TRBV6-3, the J call TRBJ1-2; no definite D call. V lost 6 bases and J lost 5, with 10 bases in between. Germline CDR1 is MNHEY and CDR2 is SVGEGT. The CDR3 length is 12 residues. DNA of the CDR3: TGTGCCAGCAGCTCCAGCCGGTATGGCTACACCTTC. Protein sequence: CASSSSRYGYTF.

This clonotype was counted many times. The V and J genes are TRBV11-1 and TRBJ1-1; D is undetermined. The CDR3 runs to 13 residues. The ends were cut back, 5 bases at V and 14 bases at J, with 21 bases in the middle. Germline values: CDR1 SGHAT, CDR2 FQDESV (reference sequence). DNA of the CDR3: TGTGCCAGCAGCCGGACCAAGGAGACCGGCCGCTTCTTT. Residues: CASSRTKETGRFF.

This clonotype was observed many times. The chain is built from TRBV7-2 and TRBJ1-6; no clear D gene. This CDR3 contains 17 residues. In germline, CDR1 is SGHTA, CDR2 FQGNSA. Between the trimmed V and J ends, which lost 5 bases and 1 base, there was a span of 15 bases. Here the CDR3 DNA reads TGTGCCAGCAGCCCTTTGCCCGCGGCTTCCTATAATTCACCCCTCCACTTT. Its translation: CASSPLPAASYNSPLHF.

This clonotype was counted at least ten times. This chain joins TRBV9 and TRBJ2-3; no clear D. Germline V gives CDR1 SGDLS, CDR2 YYNGEE. Trimming removed 0 bases at V and 11 bases at J, with 16 bases between. This CDR3 has 14 amino acids. In DNA, the CDR3 is TGTGCCAGCAGCGTAGGAGTAAACGGATTTGTGCAGTATTTT. Translation gives CASSVGVNGFVQYF.